This T cell receptor (beta chain) was found in a study of cytomegalovirus exposure and HLA in healthy donors. Whole-study context: Early release data held about 92 million unique TCRs from HLA-typed donors.

PCR employed 60 Vbeta and 13 Jbeta primers. Per the authors' pipeline: Unique TCR beta chains totaled about 73 million in a later count, with roughly 11 million of them shared. Here immunoSEQ multiplex PCR was the method, and the copy in TCRdb shows in-frame clones only, minus some. Clone size and the V and J calls come from that table; the DNA yielded D and trimming. The data hold under 150,000 clones, with roughly three quarters observed a single time. The CDR3 length is 14 residues. The germline V gene has CDR1 MNHNY and CDR2 SVGAGI (reference sequence). V lost 7 bases and J lost 2, with 11 bases in between. Notes on this clone: Its target is not known.

Overall study findings and caveats: It was reported in a later analysis that an Asian-associated ancestry cluster showed fewer N-insertions than the roughly 710-donor mean. As was reported, the classifier diagnosed cytomegalovirus status with high specificity and sensitivity.

Sequenced input: PBMCs. V and J are TRBV6-6 and TRBJ2-2; TRBD1 might be the D (5 bases). The sequence came from a young woman in good health and CMV-seronegative. The CDR3 DNA is TGTGCCAGCAAGGGGCAGGGAAACACCGGGGAGCTGTTTTTT. Translation gives CASKGQGNTGELFF.